A selection of T cell receptor beta chains follows, all from one sample in a study of OX40 agonist ivuxolimab in advanced cancers. The table came from immunoSEQ multiplex PCR; TCRdb's copy has only in-frame clones and leaves some out. The table shows approximately 14,000 clones, with 50% to 75% occurring only once. Sequencing was performed on CD4+ or CD8+ T cells sorted from blood, taken in a trial of the OX40 agonist ivuxolimab. These receptors all stem from an adult with an advanced solid tumor such as melanoma, head and neck, liver or kidney cancer. Each CDR3 is given with its conserved first and last residue. The D gene is left open where the match is weak. Expanded clones get a size class; other rows say once, few or many, or leave the size out.

J gene | V gene | clone size | D gene | CDR3 DNA | CDR3 protein
TRBJ2-2 | TRBV4-1 | . | . | TGCGCCAGCAGCCCCCAGCCCCCGGGTGGAACCGGGGAGCTGTTTTTT | CASSPQPPGGTGELFF
TRBJ2-1 | TRBV19 | . | . | TGTGCCAGTAGTATATTTGGTAGCGGATACAATGAGCAGTTCTTC | CASSIFGSGYNEQFF
TRBJ1-3 | TRBV11-3 | . | . | TGTGCCAGCAGCTTAGGGGGGGGCTTCCCTGGAAACACCATATATTTT | CASSLGGGFPGNTIYF
TRBJ1-1 | TRBV7-8 | . | . | TGTGCCAGCAGCTTAGGAGGGGGGTTTATAGAAGCTTTCTTT | CASSLGGGFIEAFF
TRBJ1-5 | TRBV10-3 | few | . | TGTGCCATCAGTGAGTTCCACAGGGTAGGCCAGCCCCAGCATTTT | CAISEFHRVGQPQHF
TRBJ2-7 | TRBV10-3 | few | . | TGTGCCACGGCGGGGATCTCCTACGAGCAGTACTTC | CATAGISYEQYF
TRBJ2-1 | TRBV6-1 | medium-sized | TRBD2 | TGTGCCAGCAGTGAGGGGACTAGCGGATACAATGAGCAGTTCTTC | CASSEGTSGYNEQFF
TRBJ2-3 | TRBV13 | few | . | TGTGCCAGCAGCTTCGGAGCGGACACAGATACGCAGTATTTT | CASSFGADTDTQYF
TRBJ2-5 | TRBV6-6 | few | . | TGTGCCAGCAGTTACTTCGGACCGCAGGAGACCCAGTACTTC | CASSYFGPQETQYF
TRBJ2-7 | TRBV10-1 | medium-sized | . | TGCGCCAGCAGTGCGGCGGCGGGTCGCGAGCAGTACTTC | CASSAAAGREQYF
TRBJ2-1 | TRBV5-1 | . | TRBD2 | TGCGCCAGCAGACCCGGACTAGCGGGGGGGCTGGGTAATGAGCAGTTCTTC | CASRPGLAGGLGNEQFF
TRBJ2-7 | TRBV7-9 | . | TRBD2 | TGTGCCAGCAGCTTGACTAGCTTCCCCTACGAGCAGTACTTC | CASSLTSFPYEQYF
TRBJ1-3 | TRBV9 | . | . | TGTGCCAGCAGCGTATTTGATCGGGGGAATAGAGAAAACACCATATATTTT | CASSVFDRGNRENTIYF
TRBJ1-2 | TRBV19 | . | . | TGTGCCAGTGGGTCTATTACCGAACAGGGAGAGTCTGGCTACACCTTC | CASGSITEQGESGYTF
TRBJ1-2 | TRBV5-1 | . | . | TGCGCCGGCAGCTGGGGAGGACAGAACTATGGCTACACCTTC | CAGSWGGQNYGYTF
TRBJ1-2 | TRBV28 | . | TRBD1 | TGTGCCAGCAGTTCCTATGAGCGACAGGGCAGCTATGGCTACACCTTC | CASSSYERQGSYGYTF
TRBJ2-7 | TRBV19 | . | TRBD1 | TGTGCCAGTAGTATAGGGACAGGGGGCTACGAGCAGTACTTC | CASSIGTGGYEQYF
TRBJ2-2 | TRBV29-1 | few | . | TGCAGCGTTGCGGAAGACACCGGGGAGCTGTTTTTT | CSVAEDTGELFF
TRBJ2-5 | TRBV7-9 | . | TRBD2 | TGTGCCAGCAGCCAAACTAGCGTCCAAGAGACCCAGTACTTC | CASSQTSVQETQYF
TRBJ2-1 | TRBV4-2 | . | . | TGTGCCAGCAGCCGAGAAGGAGGGGGGGCCGACAATGAGCAGTTCTTC | CASSREGGGADNEQFF
TRBJ2-1 | TRBV27 | . | . | TGTGCCAGCACCCCGGAAGGGTGGGCACATGAGCAGTTCTTC | CASTPEGWAHEQFF
TRBJ2-7 | TRBV11-2 | . | TRBD1 | TGTGCCAGCAGCCCCGGGACAGGAGTAGGGGACTACGAGCAGTACTTC | CASSPGTGVGDYEQYF
TRBJ2-7 | TRBV6-1 | . | . | TGTGCCGCGGGCCGGGGAGCGACCTACGAGCAGTACTTC | CAAGRGATYEQYF
TRBJ2-1 | TRBV5-1 | . | TRBD2 | TGCGCCAGCAGCGGGTGGGGGGGTCATAAAAACAATGAGCAGTTCTTC | CASSGWGGHKNNEQFF
TRBJ2-1 | TRBV27 | . | TRBD2 | TGTGCCAGCAGTTCTCCGTCCACCTTAGCGGGGGGTCCTTCCCCCAGCTCCTACAATGAGCAGTTCTTC | CASSSPSTLAGGPSPSSYNEQFF
TRBJ1-4 | TRBV23-1 | few | TRBD1 | TGCGCCAGCACCGGACAGGCCTCAACTAATGAAAAACTGTTTTTT | CASTGQASTNEKLFF
TRBJ2-7 | TRBV5-1 | . | . | TGCGCCAGCAGCGGCGGATCCTACGAGCAGTACTTC | CASSGGSYEQYF
TRBJ2-7 | TRBV7-2 | . | . | TGTGCCAGCAGCGGCGGGTCCTCCTACGAGCAGTACTTC | CASSGGSSYEQYF
TRBJ2-7 | TRBV4-3 | . | . | TGCGCCAGCAGCCCCCTTCACGTGCTCTCCTACGAGCAGTACTTC | CASSPLHVLSYEQYF
TRBJ2-2 | TRBV27 | . | . | TGTGCCAGCAGTCCGGGACAGAACACCGGGGAGCTGTTTTTT | CASSPGQNTGELFF
TRBJ2-7 | TRBV10-3 | once | . | TGTGCCATCAGTGATCAAACCACCTCCTACGTGCAGTACTTC | CAISDQTTSYVQYF
TRBJ2-7 | TRBV2 | . | TRBD1 | TGTGCCAGCAGGGACAGGGCCCTCTACGAGCAGTACTTC | CASRDRALYEQYF
TRBJ2-7 | TRBV7-3 | once | TRBD1 | TGTGCCAGCAGCTTCGGACAGGGGTACGAGCAGTACTTC | CASSFGQGYEQYF
TRBJ2-3 | TRBV4-1 | . | TRBD1 | TGCGCCAGCAGCCGGACGGACAGGGAAACAGATACGCAGTATTTT | CASSRTDRETDTQYF
TRBJ2-7 | TRBV4-3 | . | . | TGCGCCAGCAGCCAAGAAGAAGGGGCCAGTTCCTACGAGCAGTACTTC | CASSQEEGASSYEQYF
TRBJ1-6 | TRBV28 | . | TRBD1 | TGTGCCAGCACTAGGACAGGCTCCTATAATTCACCCCTCCACTTT | CASTRTGSYNSPLHF
TRBJ2-5 | TRBV9 | . | . | TGTGCCAGCAGCGTAGGCGGGCTAGCGATCGGAGAGACCCAGTACTTC | CASSVGGLAIGETQYF
TRBJ2-1 | TRBV29-1 | . | TRBD1 | TGCAGCGTTGATGTTGACAGGGGCGGGCACAATGAGCAGTTCTTC | CSVDVDRGGHNEQFF
TRBJ2-7 | TRBV27 | . | TRBD1 | TGTGCCAGCAGCCCTCGGACAGGGTACGAGCAGTACTTC | CASSPRTGYEQYF
TRBJ2-2 | TRBV7-9 | . | . | TGTGCCAGCAGCTTAGTTTACGGCGGGGAGCTGTTTTTT | CASSLVYGGELFF
TRBJ2-7 | TRBV11-3 | . | . | TGTGCCAGCAGCTTAGAAAGGGGTTACGAGCAGTACTTC | CASSLERGYEQYF
TRBJ2-7 | TRBV11-2 | . | . | TGTGCCAGCAGCTTAGATCCGGGACCGTACGAGCAGTACTTC | CASSLDPGPYEQYF
TRBJ2-7 | TRBV9 | . | TRBD1 | TGTGCCAGCAGCGTACCTCAGGGGGCTCAATACGAGCAGTACTTC | CASSVPQGAQYEQYF
TRBJ2-7 | TRBV29-1 | . | TRBD2 | TGCAGCGCCCGGACTAGCGGGGGATACGAGCAGTACTTC | CSARTSGGYEQYF
TRBJ1-5 | TRBV10-3 | . | . | TGTGCCATCAGTGAGGATGAGGGTCAGCCCCAGCATTTT | CAISEDEGQPQHF
TRBJ1-5 | TRBV4-2 | . | TRBD1 | TGTGCCAGCAGCCCCCTTGGGACAGGGAGCAATCAGCCCCAGCATTTT | CASSPLGTGSNQPQHF
TRBJ2-7 | TRBV7-9 | . | . | TGTGCCAGCAGCTTGTGGGCCTACGAGCAGTACTTC | CASSLWAYEQYF
TRBJ1-5 | TRBV7-2 | . | . | TGTGCCAGCAGCCCGGACTCCGGAGGCGGTCAGCCCCAGCATTTT | CASSPDSGGGQPQHF
TRBJ1-2 | TRBV13 | . | . | TGTGCCAGCAGCGCTTACAGGGAGTATGGCTACACCTTC | CASSAYREYGYTF